What follows are 24 T cell receptor beta chains derived from one specimen sequenced in a study of response to subunit inactivated influenza vaccine. TCRdb ran MiXCR on the RT-PCR reads and lists one entry per CDR3 protein. The sample holds some 500,000 distinct CDR3 sequences, 10% to 15% seen once. The sequencing here drew on PBMCs from blood, taken roughly 6 weeks after vaccination. Receptors originate from a man aged 50 or older who received an inactivated influenza vaccine.

Points on this clonotype: It may be a read error: a sequence one base away is much more abundant. V gene TRBV12-3 or TRBV12-4 combines with J gene TRBJ2-7; 8 bases are a match to TRBD1. CDR3 length equals 14 residues. CDR3 nucleotide sequence: TGTTCCAGCAGTCCCACGGACAGGGACTACGAGCAGTACTTC. Translated, it gives CSSSPTDRDYEQYF.

The table lists this clonotype with a count of one. The chain has TRBV4-1 and TRBJ2-4, with a possible D match to TRBD2 (5 bases). V lost 3 bases and J 7 bases, leaving 19 bases between the germline ends. Germline CDR1 is MGHRA and CDR2 is YSYEKL. This CDR3 has 16 residues. CDR3 bases: TGCGCCAGCAGCCATAGTGCCGCAGGACTCGGGAACATTCAGTACTTC. Residues: CASSHSAAGLGNIQYF.

The genes are TRBV15 and TRBJ2-2; D gene ambiguous. V lost 2 bases and J 1 base, leaving 5 bases between the germline ends. CDR3 length equals 14 residues. Germline CDR1 LNHNV, CDR2 YYDKDF (reference sequence). The CDR3 nucleotides are TGTGCCACCAGCAGAAAGGGGAACACCGGGGAGCTGTTTTTT. This gives the protein CATSRKGNTGELFF.

This chain links TRBV5-1 with TRBJ1-2, with a possible D match to TRBD1 (6 bases). This CDR3 comprises 12 residues. V lost 4 bases and J 6 bases, leaving 10 bases between the germline ends. Germline CDR1 SGHRS, CDR2 YFSETQ. The CDR3 loop is CASSVNRDGYTF. In DNA, the CDR3 is TGCGCCAGCAGCGTCAACAGGGATGGCTACACCTTC.

This clonotype came up a few times. This chain uses TRBV6-5 with TRBJ2-2; D unresolved. The CDR3 has 18 amino acids. The ends were cut back, 0 bases at V and 4 bases at J, with 18 bases in the middle. Germline V lookup: CDR1 MNHEY, CDR2 SVGAGI. CDR3 amino acids: CASSYSNSRGVRTGELFF. In nucleotides, the CDR3 is TGTGCCAGCAGTTACTCGAATAGTCGCGGAGTCCGCACCGGGGAGCTGTTTTTT.

This clonotype showed up just a few times. The V gene is TRBV20-1, the J gene TRBJ2-3, with D unclear. Germline CDR1 and CDR2: DFQATT and SNEGSKA (reference sequence). The CDR3 runs 13 residues. V lost 3 bases to trimming and J lost 0 bases, with 7 bases between them. The CDR3 sequence is CSASGKSTDTQYF. CDR3 coding DNA: TGCAGTGCTAGCGGCAAAAGCACAGATACGCAGTATTTT.

This clonotype was seen ten or more times. The chain carries TRBV7-9 and TRBJ2-5; perhaps D is TRBD1 or TRBD2 (5 bases each). The germline V gene has CDR1 SEHNR and CDR2 FQNEAQ (reference sequence). Trimming removed 6 bases from V and 7 bases from J, with 12 bases in between. The CDR3 length is 12 residues. CDR3: CASSPPGGTQYF. The CDR3 region has the DNA TGTGCCAGCAGTCCCCCTGGGGGGACCCAGTACTTC.

The chain couples TRBV20-1 to TRBJ2-3; 13 bases align to TRBD2. Trimming cost V 5 bases and J 0 bases; bases outside gene matches: 11. Germline V lookup: CDR1 DFQATT, CDR2 SNEGSKA (reference sequence). The CDR3 sequence is 18 residues long. CDR3 amino acids: CSALSSGTSGTSTDTQYF. CDR3 DNA: TGCAGTGCTCTAAGTTCCGGGACTAGCGGGACTAGCACAGATACGCAGTATTTT.

CDR3 sequence reads: CASSQVLNTYEQYF. DNA for the CDR3: TGCGCCAGCAGCCAAGTCCTAAATACCTACGAGCAGTACTTC. The rearrangement links TRBV4-1 to TRBJ2-7, with unresolved D. Germline-derived CDR1 and CDR2 are MGHRA and YSYEKL. This CDR3 region has 14 residues. V was cut by 1 base and J by 2 bases, with 9 bases left in between.

The table lists this clonotype with a few counts. The J gene is TRBJ2-5, the V gene TRBV5-1; 13 bases agree with TRBD2. V dropped 2 bases and J dropped 2; count of bases not matched to a gene: 6. Germline CDR1 reads SGHRS; CDR2 reads YFSETQ. This CDR3 contains 17 residues. DNA for the CDR3: TGCGCCAGCAGCTTCTTCGGACTAGCGGGGGCTCAAGAGACCCAGTACTTC. This gives the protein CASSFFGLAGAQETQYF. Supplemented by reference TRBV5-1 and TRBJ2-5, the full variable domain reads KAGVTQTPRYLIKTRGQQVTLSCSPISGHRSVSWYQQTPGQGLQFLFEYFSETQRNKGNFPGRFSGRQFSNSRSEMNVSTLELGDSALYLCASSFFGLAGAQETQYFGPGTRLLVL.

The rearrangement uses TRBV20-1 and TRBJ2-7, with TRBD2 matching 7 bases. Germline values: CDR1 DFQATT, CDR2 SNEGSKA (reference sequence). V dropped 5 bases and J dropped 6; count of bases not matched to a gene: 13. This CDR3 is built from 14 residues. DNA for the CDR3: TGCAGTGCTGACAGCGGGATTCGACGTGGCGAGCAGTACTTC. It translates to CSADSGIRRGEQYF.

The J gene is TRBJ2-1, the V gene TRBV10-3, with D tentatively TRBD1 (5 bases). The CDR3 is 20 residues long. Germline assignment: CDR1 ENHRY and CDR2 SYGVKD. V was pared by 0 bases and J by 0 bases, with 21 bases between. CDR3: CAISESGRVPHISSYNEQFF. Written as DNA, the CDR3 is TGTGCCATCAGTGAGTCTGGCAGGGTCCCACATATTAGCTCCTACAATGAGCAGTTCTTC.

CDR3 DNA: TGCGCCAGCAGCCAAAGGACTAGCGGGTCTTCCTACGAGCAGTACTTC. Protein: CASSQRTSGSSYEQYF. V is TRBV4-1 and J is TRBJ2-7; 11 bases line up with TRBD2. The CDR3 runs 16 residues. Germline CDR1 and CDR2: MGHRA and YSYEKL. V shed 2 bases, J shed 1 base, and the junction held 4 bases outside the gene matches.

This clonotype appeared a few times. The V gene is TRBV12-3 or TRBV12-4, the J gene TRBJ2-7; D is uncertain. CDR3 length: 13 amino acids. V dropped 5 bases and J dropped 7 bases, with 15 bases sitting between them. CDR3 amino acids: CASSTWTSGEQYF. DNA for the CDR3: TGTGCCAGCAGTACCTGGACCTCCGGGGAGCAGTACTTC.

This clonotype has ten or more counts. The chain combines TRBV4-3 with TRBJ1-1; D is unresolved. The ends were cut back, 1 base at V and 0 bases at J, with 3 bases in the middle. This CDR3 has 13 amino acids. From germline, CDR1 is LGHNA and CDR2 YSLEER. The CDR3 here is CASSQAMNTEAFF. In DNA form, the CDR3 reads TGCGCCAGCAGCCAAGCGATGAACACTGAAGCTTTCTTT.

V is TRBV12-5 and J is TRBJ2-7; weak D call: TRBD1 (5 bases). The CDR3 consists of 15 residues. V lost 5 bases, J lost 4 bases, and 18 bases lay in between. CDR1 is LGHNT and CDR2 is FRNRAP in the germline V gene. The CDR3 DNA reads TGTGCTAGTGGTGTCCCCGACAGCCTGACTTACGAGCAGTACTTC. This encodes CASGVPDSLTYEQYF.

This clonotype was observed a handful of times. The chain joins TRBV10-3 to TRBJ2-7; D unresolved. V lost 5 bases and J lost 4, with 9 bases in between. The V gene's germline CDR1 is ENHRY and CDR2 SYGVKD. This CDR3 comprises 12 residues. The CDR3 spells CAISPGAYEQYF. CDR3 DNA: TGTGCCATCAGTCCGGGCGCTTACGAGCAGTACTTC.

The rearrangement uses TRBV7-2 and TRBJ2-7, with TRBD2 matching 7 bases. This CDR3 comprises 15 residues. The germline gives CDR1 SGHTA, CDR2 FQGNSA. V was clipped by 0 bases and J by 4 bases; unmatched bases: 6. CDR3 sequence: CASSLALASGYEQYF. CDR3 nucleotides: TGTGCCAGCAGCTTAGCGCTGGCTAGCGGTTACGAGCAGTACTTC.

There are a few counts of this clonotype. The chain links TRBV7-9 to TRBJ2-1, with TRBD1 identical over 8 bases. The germline CDR1 and CDR2 sequences are SEHNR and FQNEAQ (reference sequence). The CDR3 loop spans 13 amino acids. V was clipped by 7 bases and J by 7 bases; unmatched bases: 6. CDR3 coding DNA: TGTGCCAGCAAGCAGGGGGCAGGGAATGAGCAGTTCTTC. Residues: CASKQGAGNEQFF.

This rearrangement joins TRBV6-1 to TRBJ1-5; D unclear. Germline V CDR1 and CDR2: MNHNS, SASEGT. CDR3 length: 13 residues. The V and J ends lost 8 bases and 3 bases respectively, with 11 bases between them. The CDR3, as DNA: TGTGCCAGCCAAACCCGGCCCAATCAGCCCCAGCATTTT. It yields the protein CASQTRPNQPQHF.

The rearrangement joins TRBV7-2 to TRBJ2-7; D not certain. Germline V gives CDR1 SGHTA, CDR2 FQGNSA. The CDR3 loop spans 14 amino acids. Trimming cost V 1 base and J 3 bases, with 10 bases left between them. The CDR3 DNA reads TGTGCCAGCAGCTTAGACTCCCAATTCTACGAGCAGTACTTC. Encoded protein: CASSLDSQFYEQYF.

The V gene is TRBV20-1, the J gene TRBJ2-3, with D perhaps TRBD1 or TRBD2 (7 bases each). Germline CDR1 and CDR2: DFQATT and SNEGSKA (reference sequence). V lost 1 base and J lost 4, with 18 bases in between. CDR3 length equals 16 residues. The DNA for the CDR3 is TGCAGTGCTAGAGGACAGGGTGGGAGGGTTTCAGATACGCAGTATTTT. It is translated as CSARGQGGRVSDTQYF.

The V call is TRBV7-9, the J call TRBJ2-5; 8 bases line up with TRBD2. The germline V gene has CDR1 SEHNR and CDR2 FQNEAQ (reference sequence). Trimming cost V 5 bases and J 4 bases; bases outside gene matches: 12. CDR3 length equals 16 residues. Here the CDR3 reads CASSNPLTSVIETQYF. In nucleotides, the CDR3 is TGTGCCAGCAGCAACCCTTTGACTAGCGTCATAGAGACCCAGTACTTC.

The rearrangement uses TRBV11-2 and TRBJ2-7, with 9 bases lining up with TRBD1. Per the germline V gene, CDR1 is SGHAT and CDR2 is FQNNGV. The CDR3 is 15 amino acids. V trimming: 6 bases; J trimming: 4 bases; junction bases outside the gene matches: 10. In DNA, the CDR3 is TGTGCCAGCAGATCAACCCGGGACAGGGAATACGAGCAGTACTTC. Translating gives CASRSTRDREYEQYF.